This T cell receptor (beta chain) was found in a study of Tregs in tolerant kidney transplant recipients (dated by TCRdb to about 2019). For the study in its entirety: TCRbeta sequencing was used in the study to identify donor-specific regulatory T cells before combined kidney and bone marrow transplantation, and the identified cells were then tracked after transplant. Several methods of expanding Tregs specific for an allogeneic donor were compared by TCRbeta repertoire sequencing in a few healthy controls.

According to the germline V gene, CDR1 reads SNHLY and CDR2 reads FYNNEI. V and J are truncated by 8 bases and 2 bases respectively, leaving an intervening sequence of 18 bases. The CDR3 has 15 amino acids, counting the end cysteine and phenylalanine. The DNA shown is the 45-base CDR3, in frame from base 1. What the work shows at the level of the full study, not this receptor alone: Expanding Tregs with activated donor B cells appeared to identify the most biologically relevant and donor-specific TCRbeta repertoire. Because only a small number of patients were included, the study had limitations, and the results will need to be validated in larger populations as well as under other immunosuppression protocols. Biological reproducibility was not directly assessed, although technical replication error appeared to be minimal.

Unstimulated Tregs (CD4+CD25+CD127-), CD4+ non-Tregs (CD4+CD25-), CD4 and CD8 cells were FACS-sorted from thawed PBMCs. Blood from healthy controls was obtained either from healthy volunteers or as purchased buffy coats. Healthy control blood was processed by Ficoll density gradient to PBMCs and cryopreserved; patient PBMCs were collected before and after transplant. Worth noting for this clone: The specificity of this receptor is unknown. No base quality values were provided; no much bigger clone lies one nucleotide off. The same CDR3 can be traced to other DNA sequences in this sample.

For TCRbeta CDR3 sequencing, genomic DNA was extracted from sorted cells using the QIAGEN DNeasy Blood and Tissue Kit. High-throughput TCRbeta CDR3 sequencing was carried out commercially through immunoSEQ, with PCR amplification with bias correction and internal controls included. The published analysis was carried out like this. A unique productive TCRbeta sequence was defined by the CDR3 nucleotide sequence when primers matched, and otherwise by the CDR3 amino acid sequence together with the Vbeta and Jbeta genes. As a correction for sorting error, sequences shared between sorted populations at a frequency ratio of 2:1 or less were discarded, and the remaining shared sequences were assigned to the higher population. A sequence counted as donor-reactive if, in CFSE-low cells, the sequence had a frequency of at least 0.01% and was expanded at least 5-fold compared with unstimulated cells. Repertoire divergence was quantified by Jensen-Shannon divergence using the top 100 TCRbeta sequences ranked by frequency. When a sample had multiple sequencing runs, each run was corrected for sorting error separately and the runs were then pooled. TCRdb carries this immuneACCESS record with in-frame sequences only. Its versions omit some clonotypes, under half of them owing to an unresolved V gene in the studies checked, with the rest unexplained. The D gene and trimming were derived from the DNA, and the V and J assignments and clone size from that table. The sample has about 240,000 clones on record, around 82% of them singletons. Clones ranked in the top ten supply around 0.61% of the sample.

The clonotype originates from a human donor in good health. The chain joins TRBV2 to TRBJ2-5; the D call is possibly TRBD1 or TRBD2, each sharing 5 bases. Sequencing was performed on CD4+ T cells from blood. The DNA is as follows: TGTGCCAGCCTAGTTGGGACCCTGAGGCAAGAGACCCAGTACTTC. Its protein reads: CASLVGTLRQETQYF.